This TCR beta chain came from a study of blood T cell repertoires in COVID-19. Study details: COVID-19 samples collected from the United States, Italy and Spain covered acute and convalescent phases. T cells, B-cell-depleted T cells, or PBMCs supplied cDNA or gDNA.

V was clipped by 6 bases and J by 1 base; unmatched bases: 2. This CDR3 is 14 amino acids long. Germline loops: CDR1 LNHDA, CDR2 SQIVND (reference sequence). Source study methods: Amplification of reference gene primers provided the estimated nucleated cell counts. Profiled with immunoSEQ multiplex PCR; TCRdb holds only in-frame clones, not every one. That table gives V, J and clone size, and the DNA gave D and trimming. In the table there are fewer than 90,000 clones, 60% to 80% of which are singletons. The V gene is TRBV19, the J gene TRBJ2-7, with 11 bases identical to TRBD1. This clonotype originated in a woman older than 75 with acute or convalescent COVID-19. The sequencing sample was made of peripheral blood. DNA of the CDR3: TGTGCCAGTAGCCGGGACAGGGGGTCCTACGAGCAGTACTTC. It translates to CASSRDRGSYEQYF.